The rows below give T cell receptor beta chains drawn from one sample of a study of cytomegalovirus exposure and HLA in healthy donors. Profiling relied on immunoSEQ multiplex PCR, and the TCRdb table lists in-frame clones only, not all of them. The repertoire has over 250,000 clones, around 65% of them found once; the top ten carry 2% to 2.5%. Sequenced material: PBMCs. The receptors stem from a female donor in good health and CMV-seronegative. Both conserved end residues are part of each CDR3. D genes are given only for firm matches. Clone sizes are given selectively: once, few, many, or a class where the clone is expanded.

CDR3nt: TGTGCCATCAGTGAGTCGATCGGGGGGTGGGGGATCAATCAGCCCCAGCATTTT
CDR3aa: CAISESIGGWGINQPQHF
abundance: NA
j_gene: TRBJ1-5
d_gene: NA
v_gene: TRBV10-3

CDR3nt: TGTGCCAGCAGTGAGGGGACAGGTTTGAGGACAGATACGCAGTATTTT
CDR3aa: CASSEGTGLRTDTQYF
abundance: NA
j_gene: TRBJ2-3
d_gene: TRBD1
v_gene: TRBV25-1

CDR3nt: TGTGCCAGCAGCTTAACGGGAGGGCCCCGGGAGACCCAGTACTTC
CDR3aa: CASSLTGGPRETQYF
abundance: NA
j_gene: TRBJ2-5
d_gene: TRBD2
v_gene: TRBV7-6

CDR3nt: TGTGCCAGCTCACCCATAGCGGGAGCTACCTACAATGAGCAGTTCTTC
CDR3aa: CASSPIAGATYNEQFF
abundance: few
j_gene: TRBJ2-1
d_gene: TRBD2
v_gene: TRBV18

CDR3nt: TGCGCCAGCAGCCCAAGACAGGGGGCAACGGATACGCAGTATTTT
CDR3aa: CASSPRQGATDTQYF
abundance: NA
j_gene: TRBJ2-3
d_gene: TRBD1
v_gene: TRBV5-1

CDR3nt: TGTGCCAGCAGCTTTTTGGGGGCGGGTAGCACAGATACGCAGTATTTT
CDR3aa: CASSFLGAGSTDTQYF
abundance: NA
j_gene: TRBJ2-3
d_gene: NA
v_gene: TRBV5-4

CDR3nt: TGTGCCAGCAGCTTGGAGTTTCTCGGGTCGAACACTGAAGCTTTCTTT
CDR3aa: CASSLEFLGSNTEAFF
abundance: NA
j_gene: TRBJ1-1
d_gene: NA
v_gene: TRBV5-6

CDR3nt: TGTGCCAGCAGTTGGAGGCTTGGCCTAACGGATTATGGCTACACCTTC
CDR3aa: CASSWRLGLTDYGYTF
abundance: once
j_gene: TRBJ1-2
d_gene: NA
v_gene: TRBV27

CDR3nt: TGTGCCAGCAGTTTAGGAGGGCCTGGGGAGACCCAGTACTTC
CDR3aa: CASSLGGPGETQYF
abundance: NA
j_gene: TRBJ2-5
d_gene: NA
v_gene: TRBV28

CDR3nt: TGCGCCAGCAGCCTTCTGGTTTCAGGGGGCTTGTCGTACCAAGAGACCCAGTACTTC
CDR3aa: CASSLLVSGGLSYQETQYF
abundance: NA
j_gene: TRBJ2-5
d_gene: TRBD1
v_gene: TRBV4-1

CDR3nt: TGTGCCAGCAGCCCGGAGGACAGGGGGGGAGGTGGCTACACCTTC
CDR3aa: CASSPEDRGGGGYTF
abundance: NA
j_gene: TRBJ1-2
d_gene: TRBD1
v_gene: TRBV7-3

CDR3nt: TGTGCCAGCAGTTCCGGGGTCACTGAAGCTTTCTTT
CDR3aa: CASSSGVTEAFF
abundance: NA
j_gene: TRBJ1-1
d_gene: NA
v_gene: TRBV28

CDR3nt: TGTGCCAGCTGGCCAGGGGGCATGAACACTGAAGCTTTCTTT
CDR3aa: CASWPGGMNTEAFF
abundance: NA
j_gene: TRBJ1-1
d_gene: TRBD1
v_gene: TRBV28

CDR3nt: TGCAGCGTTGGCGGGAGGGTTTCAGATACGCAGTATTTT
CDR3aa: CSVGGRVSDTQYF
abundance: NA
j_gene: TRBJ2-3
d_gene: TRBD2
v_gene: TRBV29-1

CDR3nt: TGTGCCAGCAGCTTGAGGCGGGAGGGGGTTTACAATGAGCAGTTCTTC
CDR3aa: CASSLRREGVYNEQFF
abundance: few
j_gene: TRBJ2-1
d_gene: TRBD2
v_gene: TRBV5-6

CDR3nt: TGTGCCATCAGTGGTTTCGGACAGGGGGCAAGGGGGGCCAACGTCCTGACTTTC
CDR3aa: CAISGFGQGARGANVLTF
abundance: NA
j_gene: TRBJ2-6
d_gene: TRBD1
v_gene: TRBV10-3

CDR3nt: TGTGCCAGCAGCTTAGGGCTAGCGGGAGACTCCTACAATGAGCAGTTCTTC
CDR3aa: CASSLGLAGDSYNEQFF
abundance: NA
j_gene: TRBJ2-1
d_gene: TRBD2
v_gene: TRBV11-3

CDR3nt: TGTGCTAGCAGCCTCAGACAGGGGCCCTACGAGCAGTACTTC
CDR3aa: CASSLRQGPYEQYF
abundance: NA
j_gene: TRBJ2-7
d_gene: TRBD1
v_gene: TRBV7-7

CDR3nt: TGTGCCATCCGACAGGGAAACTATGGCTACACCTTC
CDR3aa: CAIRQGNYGYTF
abundance: NA
j_gene: TRBJ1-2
d_gene: TRBD1
v_gene: TRBV18

CDR3nt: TGTGCCAGCAGCGGTCGGGAGAATGAGCAGTTCTTC
CDR3aa: CASSGRENEQFF
abundance: NA
j_gene: TRBJ2-1
d_gene: NA
v_gene: TRBV7-6

CDR3nt: TGTGCCTGGAGTAAGCGGGAGGACGGGGAGCAGTACTTC
CDR3aa: CAWSKREDGEQYF
abundance: NA
j_gene: TRBJ2-7
d_gene: TRBD2
v_gene: TRBV30

CDR3nt: TGTGCCAGCAGCTCCCGAGCGGGACAGGGGGCCTACGAGCAGTACTTC
CDR3aa: CASSSRAGQGAYEQYF
abundance: NA
j_gene: TRBJ2-7
d_gene: TRBD1
v_gene: TRBV28

CDR3nt: TGTGCCAGCAGTTGGGACAGGGTCAATGAGCAGTTCTTC
CDR3aa: CASSWDRVNEQFF
abundance: NA
j_gene: TRBJ2-1
d_gene: TRBD1
v_gene: TRBV27

CDR3nt: TGTGCCAGCAGTCCACGGGGGGCGGATGAAAAACTGTTTTTT
CDR3aa: CASSPRGADEKLFF
abundance: NA
j_gene: TRBJ1-4
d_gene: NA
v_gene: TRBV28

CDR3nt: TGTGCCAGCAGTTTACTAACAGATACGCAGTATTTT
CDR3aa: CASSLLTDTQYF
abundance: NA
j_gene: TRBJ2-3
d_gene: NA
v_gene: TRBV28

CDR3nt: TGTGCCAGCAGCCCCCCCATGGCGGCCGGGGAGCTGTTTTTT
CDR3aa: CASSPPMAAGELFF
abundance: NA
j_gene: TRBJ2-2
d_gene: NA
v_gene: TRBV11-2

CDR3nt: TGCAGTGCTAGCGGGAGAGATGAGCAGTTCTTC
CDR3aa: CSASGRDEQFF
abundance: NA
j_gene: TRBJ2-1
d_gene: NA
v_gene: TRBV20-1

CDR3nt: TGTGCCAGCACCGGGACAGGGGGCGCGGGCAATCAGCCCCAGCATTTT
CDR3aa: CASTGTGGAGNQPQHF
abundance: NA
j_gene: TRBJ1-5
d_gene: TRBD1
v_gene: TRBV28

CDR3nt: TGTGCCAGCAGCGTATCCCCGCAGGGCGGGGCCGCTGAAGCTTTCTTT
CDR3aa: CASSVSPQGGAAEAFF
abundance: NA
j_gene: TRBJ1-1
d_gene: NA
v_gene: TRBV9

CDR3nt: TGCGCCAGCAGCTTGGAGGTACGGGCAGGGGGTGGAAACGAGCAGTACTTC
CDR3aa: CASSLEVRAGGGNEQYF
abundance: NA
j_gene: TRBJ2-7
d_gene: TRBD1
v_gene: TRBV5-1

CDR3nt: TGTGCCAGCAGCCCTACTCAGGGAGGAGGCTACGAGCAGTACTTC
CDR3aa: CASSPTQGGGYEQYF
abundance: NA
j_gene: TRBJ2-7
d_gene: NA
v_gene: TRBV4-2

CDR3nt: TGTGCCAGCAGTGGGACAGGTCTAAAGACCCAGTACTTC
CDR3aa: CASSGTGLKTQYF
abundance: NA
j_gene: TRBJ2-5
d_gene: TRBD1
v_gene: TRBV6-1

CDR3nt: TGTGCCAGCAGTTTGGGACAGGGAGGCGAGCAGTACTTC
CDR3aa: CASSLGQGGEQYF
abundance: NA
j_gene: TRBJ2-7
d_gene: TRBD1
v_gene: TRBV6-5

CDR3nt: TGTGCCAGCAGTCCCGGGACTTTGAACACTGAAGCTTTCTTT
CDR3aa: CASSPGTLNTEAFF
abundance: NA
j_gene: TRBJ1-1
d_gene: NA
v_gene: TRBV27

CDR3nt: TGTGCCAGCAGCGGGAGGACAGGGAGTGAAGCTTTCTTT
CDR3aa: CASSGRTGSEAFF
abundance: NA
j_gene: TRBJ1-1
d_gene: TRBD1
v_gene: TRBV5-4